These 14 T cell receptor beta chains share one sample of origin, sequenced in a study of blood T cells in healthy people across ages. Together with a sample-barcoded 5' primer, a J-beta primer mix was included in a second PCR lasting roughly 6 to 12 cycles. TCRdb fed the 5' RACE reads into MiXCR, producing one record per CDR3 protein. The sample has hundreds of thousands of distinct CDR3 sequences; about 43% are singletons. Material for sequencing was blood. These receptors were taken from a man older than 75 in good health.

This clonotype was recorded a few times. The rearrangement links TRBV12-5 to TRBJ2-5; 10 positions match TRBD2. The CDR3 extends over 15 amino acids. The J segment lost 2 bases and the V segment lost 1 base, leaving 1 base of the junction unmatched. Germline lookup yields CDR1 LGHNT and CDR2 FRNRAP. This chain's CDR3 is CASGLGTSGQETQYF. The CDR3 bases are TGTGCTAGTGGTTTGGGGACTAGCGGACAAGAGACCCAGTACTTC.

V usage is TRBV5-1 and J usage is TRBJ1-1, with a possible D match to TRBD1 (5 bases). This CDR3 region has 15 residues. Trimming shortened V by 4 bases and J by 4 bases, and 17 bases separated the two germline ends. Per the germline V gene, CDR1 is SGHRS and CDR2 is YFSETQ. The CDR3 nucleotides are TGCGCCAGCAGCCCGGGACCCTCCACTCGCACTGAAGCTTTCTTT. This gives the protein CASSPGPSTRTEAFF.

This clonotype showed up just a few times. The rearrangement uses TRBV29-1 and TRBJ2-7, with D perhaps matching TRBD1 (6 bases). The germline gives CDR1 SQVTM, CDR2 ANQGSEA. V lost 5 bases to trimming and J lost 6 bases, with 11 bases between them. There are 11 residues in the CDR3. This chain's CDR3 is CSVLRGREQYF. CDR3 nucleotides: TGCAGCGTTCTCAGGGGTCGCGAGCAGTACTTC.

V gene TRBV4-3 combines with J gene TRBJ2-7, with D uncertain. V was trimmed by 0 bases and J by 3 bases, leaving 9 bases between them. The CDR3 runs to 14 residues. Per germline, CDR1 LGHNA and CDR2 YSLEER. The CDR3 region has the DNA TGCGCCAGCAGCCAAGACGTGGGGTACTACGAGCAGTACTTC. Translation gives CASSQDVGYYEQYF.

There are a few counts of this clonotype. The CDR3 sequence: CAIGRQATGETQYF. In nucleotides, the CDR3 is TGTGCCATTGGAAGACAGGCCACCGGGGAGACCCAGTACTTC. This chain connects TRBV10-3 to TRBJ2-7, with a weak D call TRBD1 (6 bases). Gene TRBJ2-5 matches the end of the DNA better, so the J call may be wrong. CDR1 ENHRY and CDR2 SYGVKD come from the germline V gene. This CDR3 has 14 amino acids.

The chain combines TRBV29-1 with TRBJ2-7; the match to TRBD2 covers 7 bases. The junction had 15 bases not matched to a gene; V was cut back by 2 bases and J by 5 bases. This CDR3 has 16 residues. Germline V gives CDR1 SQVTM, CDR2 ANQGSEA. The DNA of the CDR3 is TGCAGCGTTGAAATCCCCCGGGGCGGGAGTGCCGACGAGCAGTACTTC. It is translated as CSVEIPRGGSADEQYF.

This clonotype has a count of ten or more. The rearrangement joins TRBV2 to TRBJ2-3; 7 nucleotides agree with TRBD2. The length of the CDR3 is 15 residues. J was trimmed by 1 base and V by 1 base; bases with no gene match: 2. Germline CDR1 and CDR2: SNHLY and FYNNEI. Written as DNA, the CDR3 is TGTGCCAGCAGTGAAGACCTAGCGGGCACAGATACGCAGTATTTT. Translation gives CASSEDLAGTDTQYF. Combining the CDR3 with reference TRBV2 and TRBJ2-3 gives the whole variable domain EPEVTQTPSHQVTQMGQEVILRCVPISNHLYFYWYRQILGQKVEFLVSFYNNEISEKSEIFDDQFSVERPDGSNFTLKIRSTKLEDSAMYFCASSEDLAGTDTQYFGPGTRLTVL.

Points on this clonotype: A junction end diverges from the germline sequence, so it may reflect a read error. The chain combines TRBV28 with TRBJ2-1; 12 bases fit TRBD2. The V gene's germline CDR1 is MDHEN and CDR2 SYDVKM. CDR3 length: 17 amino acids. The CDR3 here is CASSLGLAGGPLDDQFF. The CDR3 bases are TGTGCCAGCAGTTTAGGGCTAGCGGGAGGGCCCCTCGATGACCAGTTCTTC. The variable domain in full, with the rest retrieved from reference TRBV28 and TRBJ2-1, is DVKVTQSSRYLVKRTGEKVFLECVQDMDHENMFWYRQDPGLGLRLIYFSYDVKMKEKGDIPEGYSVSREKKERFSLILESASTNQTSMYLCASSLGLAGGPLDDQFFGPGTRLTVL.

This clonotype has a handful of counts. This chain joins TRBV7-9 and TRBJ2-6; D not certain. The CDR3 length is 15 residues. Germline loops: CDR1 SEHNR, CDR2 FQNEAQ (reference sequence). Between the trimmed V and J ends, which lost 5 bases and 0 bases, there was a span of 8 bases. The CDR3 reads CASSLHVSGANVLTF. The CDR3 DNA is TGTGCCAGCAGCCTTCACGTCTCTGGGGCCAACGTCCTGACTTTC.

The chain has TRBV20-1 and TRBJ2-5; 7 bases line up with TRBD1. J was trimmed by 2 bases and V by 5 bases; bases with no gene match: 11. Germline CDR1 reads DFQATT; CDR2 reads SNEGSKA (reference sequence). This CDR3 is built from 15 residues. CDR3 DNA: TGCAGTGCTGCAACACCGACAGGGCATCAAGAGACCCAGTACTTC. This gives the protein CSAATPTGHQETQYF.

As regards this clonotype: The junction differs from germline at one of its ends, possibly a read error. The V gene is TRBV28, the J gene TRBJ2-1; 9 bases line up with TRBD1. This CDR3 has 14 amino acids. Germline V gene lookup returns CDR1 MDHEN and CDR2 SYDVKM. The CDR3 sequence is CVSSQGQGGTRQFF. CDR3 in DNA: TGTGTCAGCAGCCAGGGACAGGGAGGGACCCGGCAGTTCTTC. The full variable domain, rest sourced from reference TRBV28 and TRBJ2-1, is DVKVTQSSRYLVKRTGEKVFLECVQDMDHENMFWYRQDPGLGLRLIYFSYDVKMKEKGDIPEGYSVSREKKERFSLILESASTNQTSMYLCVSSQGQGGTRQFFGPGTRLTVL.

V is TRBV10-3 and J is TRBJ2-1; a possible D gene is TRBD1 (5 bases). This CDR3 spans 12 amino acids. Germline V CDR1 and CDR2: ENHRY, SYGVKD. Between the trimmed V and J ends, which lost 8 bases and 1 base, there was a span of 6 bases. CDR3 amino acids: CAIQGSYNEQFF. CDR3 nucleotide sequence: TGTGCCATCCAGGGTTCCTACAATGAGCAGTTCTTC.

In this sample, this clonotype turned up a few times. The chain combines TRBV12-5 with TRBJ2-3; D is uncertain. The V and J ends lost 6 bases and 4 bases respectively, with 17 bases between them. The CDR3 consists of 15 residues. Germline-derived CDR1 and CDR2 are LGHNT and FRNRAP. CDR3 DNA sequence: TGTGCTAGTGGCCCGGCCCGAACTGGGGCAGATACGCAGTATTTT. Protein product: CASGPARTGADTQYF. The complete variable domain, with remaining parts taken from reference TRBV12-5 and TRBJ2-3, reads DARVTQTPRHKVTEMGQEVTMRCQPILGHNTVFWYRQTMMQGLELLAYFRNRAPLDDSGMPKDRFSAEMPDATLATLKIQPSEPRDSAVYFCASGPARTGADTQYFGPGTRLTVL.

This clonotype was counted a few times. The gene calls are TRBV20-1 and TRBJ2-1, with D tentatively TRBD2 (6 bases). Germline values: CDR1 DFQATT, CDR2 SNEGSKA (reference sequence). V lost 4 bases, J lost 10 bases, and 11 bases lay in between. The CDR3 runs 11 residues. CDR3 nucleotides: TGCAGTGCTAACCGGGACTTCGAGCAGTTCTTC. Its translation is CSANRDFEQFF.